These 2 T cell receptor beta chains came from one sample sequenced in a study of T cells in Graves' hyperthyroidism and ophthalmopathy. TCR beta CDR3 regions were amplified from RNA. An initial round of RT-PCR targeting the TCR CDR3 relied on the HTBI primer set. TCRdb re-derived calls from the multiplex PCR reads in MiXCR, one entry per CDR3 protein. This sample has approximately 590,000 distinct CDR3 sequences, with approximately 44% found just once. The material sequenced was peripheral blood or thyroid tissue (not recorded which). These receptors originate from a woman in her late teens or twenties with Graves' hyperthyroidism.

The V and J genes are TRBV11-1 and TRBJ2-2; 15 bases are shared with TRBD2. CDR3 length: 19 amino acids. J lost 3 bases, V lost 5 bases, and 10 bases had no gene match. The germline V gene has CDR1 SGHAT and CDR2 FQDESV (reference sequence). The DNA for the CDR3 is TGTGCCAGCAGCCTGAGGACTAGCGGGAGGGCCTTGGACACCGGGGAGCTGTTTTTT. Translation: CASSLRTSGRALDTGELFF.

As regards this clonotype: An end of the junction does not agree with germline; a read error may underlie this. The V gene is TRBV7-9, the J gene TRBJ2-5, with TRBD2 identical over 13 bases. This CDR3 has 15 residues. CDR1 is SEHNR and CDR2 is FQNEAQ in the germline V gene (reference sequence). This CDR3 is CASSPGTSGDGTQYF. CDR3 nucleotide sequence: TGCGCCAGCAGCCCAGGGACTAGCGGGGACGGGACCCAGTACTTC.